This T cell receptor beta chain derives from a study of long-term antiretroviral therapy in people with HIV. About this clone itself: Antigen unknown.

The study, taken as a whole, reports: Blood specimens, gathered between about 2003 and 2018, were possibly obtained under older ART regimens.

Version v3.0 of the immunoSEQ assay ran at survey level. Profiled with immunoSEQ multiplex PCR; TCRdb holds only in-frame clones, not every one. The sample lists 19,000 or so clones, 80% seen once, with approximately 12% in the top ten. V was clipped by 1 base and J by 0 bases, with 15 bases between them. CDR3 length: 18 amino acids. Germline CDR1 reads SGHDN; CDR2 reads FVKESK. Samples held 1-10 million cryopreserved PBMC before DNA extraction. The rearrangement joins TRBV14 to TRBJ1-4; weak D call: TRBD1 (6 bases). This receptor was identified in a woman aged 40-49 years with HIV. The sequencing used unsorted PBMCs, collected 0.2 years after starting antiretroviral therapy. The CDR3 DNA follows: TGTGCCAGCAGCCAAGTGGACAGATCCTTTGCAACTAATGAAAAACTGTTTTTT. It translates to CASSQVDRSFATNEKLFF.